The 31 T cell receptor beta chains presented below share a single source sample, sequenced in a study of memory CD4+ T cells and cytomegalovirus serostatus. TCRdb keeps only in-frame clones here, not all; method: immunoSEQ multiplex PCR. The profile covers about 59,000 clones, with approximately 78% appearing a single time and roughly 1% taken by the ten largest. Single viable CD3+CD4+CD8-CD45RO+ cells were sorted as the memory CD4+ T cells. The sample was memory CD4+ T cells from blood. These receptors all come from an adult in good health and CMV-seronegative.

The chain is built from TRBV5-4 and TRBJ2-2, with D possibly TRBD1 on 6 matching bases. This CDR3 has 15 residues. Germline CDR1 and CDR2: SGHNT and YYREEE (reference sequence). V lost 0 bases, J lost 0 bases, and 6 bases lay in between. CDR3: CASSLAGANTGELFF. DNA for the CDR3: TGTGCCAGCAGCTTGGCAGGGGCGAACACCGGGGAGCTGTTTTTT. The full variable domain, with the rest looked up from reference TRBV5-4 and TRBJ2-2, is ETGVTQSPTHLIKTRGQQVTLRCSSQSGHNTVSWYQQALGQGPQFIFQYYREEENGRGNFPPRFSGLQFPNYSSELNVNALELDDSALYLCASSLAGANTGELFFGEGSRLTVL.

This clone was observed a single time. For the CDR3, the DNA is TGTGCCAGCCACAGGGGACCCAATCAGCCCCAGCATTTT. Translation gives CASHRGPNQPQHF. The chain joins TRBV28 to TRBJ1-5; 7 bases map to TRBD1. Unmatched junction bases numbered 4, after V lost 8 bases and J lost 3 bases. The CDR3 runs 13 residues. Germline V gene data show CDR1 as MDHEN and CDR2 as SYDVKM.

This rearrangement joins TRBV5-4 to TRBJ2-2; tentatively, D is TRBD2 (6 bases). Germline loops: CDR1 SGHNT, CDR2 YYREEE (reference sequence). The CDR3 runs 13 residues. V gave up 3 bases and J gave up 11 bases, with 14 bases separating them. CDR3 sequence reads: CASSSTGGIELFF. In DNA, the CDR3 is TGTGCCAGCAGCTCCACTGGGGGGATTGAGCTGTTTTTT. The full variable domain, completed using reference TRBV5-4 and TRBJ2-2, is ETGVTQSPTHLIKTRGQQVTLRCSSQSGHNTVSWYQQALGQGPQFIFQYYREEENGRGNFPPRFSGLQFPNYSSELNVNALELDDSALYLCASSSTGGIELFFGEGSRLTVL.

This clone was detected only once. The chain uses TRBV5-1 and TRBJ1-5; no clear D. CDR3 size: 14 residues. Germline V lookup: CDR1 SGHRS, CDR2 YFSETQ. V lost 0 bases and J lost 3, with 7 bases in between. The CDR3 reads CASSLDAANQPQHF. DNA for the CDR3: TGCGCCAGCAGCTTGGATGCAGCCAATCAGCCCCAGCATTTT.

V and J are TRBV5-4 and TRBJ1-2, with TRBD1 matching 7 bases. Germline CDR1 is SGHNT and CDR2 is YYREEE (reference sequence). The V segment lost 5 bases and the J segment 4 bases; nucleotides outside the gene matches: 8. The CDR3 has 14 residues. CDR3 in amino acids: CASSRGGDLYGYTF. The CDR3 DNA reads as TGTGCCAGCAGTCGAGGGGGCGATCTCTATGGCTACACCTTC.

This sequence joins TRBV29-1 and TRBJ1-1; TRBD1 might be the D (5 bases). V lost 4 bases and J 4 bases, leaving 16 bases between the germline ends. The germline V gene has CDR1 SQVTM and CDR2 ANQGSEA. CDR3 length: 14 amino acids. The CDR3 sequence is CSVVRAGSTTEAFF. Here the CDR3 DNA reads TGCAGCGTTGTAAGAGCAGGGTCGACCACTGAAGCTTTCTTT.

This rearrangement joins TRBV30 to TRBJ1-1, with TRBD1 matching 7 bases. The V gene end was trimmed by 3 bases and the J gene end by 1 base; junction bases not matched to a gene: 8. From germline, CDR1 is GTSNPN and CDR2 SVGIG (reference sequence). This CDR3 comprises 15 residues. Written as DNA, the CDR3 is TGTGCCTGGAGGCCCCGGACAGGACAGAACACTGAAGCTTTCTTT. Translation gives CAWRPRTGQNTEAFF.

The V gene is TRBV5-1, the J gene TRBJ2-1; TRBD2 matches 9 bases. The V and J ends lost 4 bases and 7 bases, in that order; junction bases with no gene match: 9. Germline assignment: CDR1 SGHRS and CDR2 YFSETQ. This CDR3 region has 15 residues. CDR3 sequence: CASSPRASGINEQFF. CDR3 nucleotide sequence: TGCGCCAGCAGCCCCCGAGCTAGCGGGATAAATGAGCAGTTCTTC.

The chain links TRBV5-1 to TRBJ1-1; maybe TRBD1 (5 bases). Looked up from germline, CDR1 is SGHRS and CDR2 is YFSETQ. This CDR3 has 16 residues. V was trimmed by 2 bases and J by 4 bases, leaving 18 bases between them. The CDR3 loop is CASSFRTLESSTEAFF. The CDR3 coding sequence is TGCGCCAGCAGCTTTAGGACACTTGAAAGTAGCACTGAAGCTTTCTTT.

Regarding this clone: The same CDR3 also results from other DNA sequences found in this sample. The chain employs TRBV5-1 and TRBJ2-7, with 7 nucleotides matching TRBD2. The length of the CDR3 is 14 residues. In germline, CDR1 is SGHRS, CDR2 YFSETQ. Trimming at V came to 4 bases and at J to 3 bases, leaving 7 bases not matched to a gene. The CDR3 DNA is TGCGCCAGCAGCGCCGGGATAGCGGGCTACGAGCAGTACTTC. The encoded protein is CASSAGIAGYEQYF.

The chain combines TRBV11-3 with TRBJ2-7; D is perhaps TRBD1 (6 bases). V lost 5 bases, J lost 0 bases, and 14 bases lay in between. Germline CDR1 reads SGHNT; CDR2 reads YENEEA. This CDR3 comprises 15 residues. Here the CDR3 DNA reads TGTGCCAGCAGCCTCAGGGGACAAAGCTCCTACGAGCAGTACTTC. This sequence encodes CASSLRGQSSYEQYF. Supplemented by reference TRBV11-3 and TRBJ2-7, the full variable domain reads EAGVVQSPRYKIIEKKQPVAFWCNPISGHNTLYWYLQNLGQGPELLIRYENEEAVDDSQLPKDRFSAERLKGVDSTLKIQPAELGDSAVYLCASSLRGQSSYEQYFGPGTRLTVT.

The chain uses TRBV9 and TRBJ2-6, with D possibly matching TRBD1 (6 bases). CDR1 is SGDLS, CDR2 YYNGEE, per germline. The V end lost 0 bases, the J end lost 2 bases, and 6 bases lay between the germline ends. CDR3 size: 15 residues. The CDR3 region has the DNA TGTGCCAGCAGCGTAGAGGGGGCTGGGGCCAACGTCCTGACTTTC. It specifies CASSVEGAGANVLTF.

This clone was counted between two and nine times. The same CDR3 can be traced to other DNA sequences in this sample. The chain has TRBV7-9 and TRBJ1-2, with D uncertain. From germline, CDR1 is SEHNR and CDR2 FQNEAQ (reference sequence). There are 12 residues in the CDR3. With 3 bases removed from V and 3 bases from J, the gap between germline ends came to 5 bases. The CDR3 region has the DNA TGTGCCAGCAGCTTCGGAGACTATGGCTACACCTTC. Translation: CASSFGDYGYTF.

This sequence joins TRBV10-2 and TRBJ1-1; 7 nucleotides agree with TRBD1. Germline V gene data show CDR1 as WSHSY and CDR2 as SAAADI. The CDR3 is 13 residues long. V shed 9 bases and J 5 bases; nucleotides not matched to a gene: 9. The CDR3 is CASASTGKTEAFF. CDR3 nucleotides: TGCGCCAGTGCATCGACAGGGAAGACTGAAGCTTTCTTT.

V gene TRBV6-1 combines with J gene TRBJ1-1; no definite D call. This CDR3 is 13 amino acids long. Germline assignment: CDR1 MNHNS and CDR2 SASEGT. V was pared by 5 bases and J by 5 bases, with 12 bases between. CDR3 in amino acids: CASSLGVGTEAFF. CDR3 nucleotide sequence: TGTGCCAGCAGTCTAGGAGTGGGAACTGAAGCTTTCTTT.

Here the CDR3 DNA reads TGTGCCAGCAGCTTGGCGGGACAACTCCATCGGCAGTACTTC. Protein: CASSLAGQLHRQYF. The gene calls are TRBV5-4 and TRBJ2-7, with D possibly being TRBD1 (6 bases). CDR1 and CDR2 (germline): SGHNT, YYREEE (reference sequence). The CDR3 covers 14 residues. Trimming cost V 0 bases and J 9 bases, with 16 bases left between them.

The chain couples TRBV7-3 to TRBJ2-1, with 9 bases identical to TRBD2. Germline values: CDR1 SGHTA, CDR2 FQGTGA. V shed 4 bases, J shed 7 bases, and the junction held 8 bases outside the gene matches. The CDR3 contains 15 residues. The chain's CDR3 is CASSSIAGAPNEQFF. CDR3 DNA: TGTGCCAGCAGCTCCATAGCGGGAGCCCCAAATGAGCAGTTCTTC.

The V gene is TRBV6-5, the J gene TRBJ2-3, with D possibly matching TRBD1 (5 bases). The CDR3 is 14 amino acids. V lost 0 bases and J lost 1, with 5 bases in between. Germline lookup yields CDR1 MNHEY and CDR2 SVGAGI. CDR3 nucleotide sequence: TGTGCCAGCAGTTACTCAGGGGGCACAGATACGCAGTATTTT. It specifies CASSYSGGTDTQYF.

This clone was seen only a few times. The CDR3 DNA is TGTGCCAGCAGCTTAGGAGAAAATCAGCCCCAGCATTTT. The encoded protein is CASSLGENQPQHF. The J gene is TRBJ1-5, the V gene TRBV7-7; D ambiguous. Germline V CDR1 and CDR2: SSHAT, FNYEAQ (reference sequence). Trimming shortened V by 1 base and J by 4 bases, and 5 bases separated the two germline ends. The CDR3 has 13 residues.

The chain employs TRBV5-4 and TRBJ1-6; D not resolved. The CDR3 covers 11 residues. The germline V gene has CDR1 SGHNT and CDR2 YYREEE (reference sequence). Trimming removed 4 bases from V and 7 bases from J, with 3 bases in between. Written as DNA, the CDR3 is TGTGCCAGCAGCAACAATTCACCCCTCCACTTT. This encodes CASSNNSPLHF. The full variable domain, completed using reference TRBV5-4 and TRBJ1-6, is ETGVTQSPTHLIKTRGQQVTLRCSSQSGHNTVSWYQQALGQGPQFIFQYYREEENGRGNFPPRFSGLQFPNYSSELNVNALELDDSALYLCASSNNSPLHFGNGTRLTVT.

The CDR3 DNA reads TGTGCCAGCAGCCCCTCACTCCGGGACAGTCCCTACGAGCAGTACTTC. Translation: CASSPSLRDSPYEQYF. V usage is TRBV9 and J usage is TRBJ2-7; 7 bases fit TRBD1. The V segment lost 4 bases and the J segment 2 bases; nucleotides outside the gene matches: 12. This CDR3 contains 16 residues. Germline values: CDR1 SGDLS, CDR2 YYNGEE.

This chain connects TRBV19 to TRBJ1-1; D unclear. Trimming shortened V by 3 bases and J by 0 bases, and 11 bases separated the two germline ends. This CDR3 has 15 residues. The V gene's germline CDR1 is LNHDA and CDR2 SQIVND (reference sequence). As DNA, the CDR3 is TGTGCCAGTAGTATCTGGGGATTGGTGAACACTGAAGCTTTCTTT. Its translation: CASSIWGLVNTEAFF.

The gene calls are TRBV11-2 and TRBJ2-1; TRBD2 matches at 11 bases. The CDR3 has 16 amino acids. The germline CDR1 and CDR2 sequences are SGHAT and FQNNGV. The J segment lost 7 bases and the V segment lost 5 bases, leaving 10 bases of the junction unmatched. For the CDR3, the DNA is TGTGCCAGCAGCCCCGAGACTAGCGGGATAGGGAATGAGCAGTTCTTC. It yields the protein CASSPETSGIGNEQFF.

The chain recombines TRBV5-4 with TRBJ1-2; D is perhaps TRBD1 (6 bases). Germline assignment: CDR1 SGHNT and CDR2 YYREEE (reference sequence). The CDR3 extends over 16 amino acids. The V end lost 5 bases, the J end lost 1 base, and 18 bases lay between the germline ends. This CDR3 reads CASREQTGTINYGYTF. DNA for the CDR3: TGTGCCAGCAGGGAACAGACCGGGACAATTAACTATGGCTACACCTTC.

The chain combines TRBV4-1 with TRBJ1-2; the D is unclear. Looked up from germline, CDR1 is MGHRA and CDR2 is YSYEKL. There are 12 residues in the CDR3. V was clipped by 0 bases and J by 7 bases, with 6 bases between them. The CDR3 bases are TGCGCCAGCAGCCAAGAGGGTTCTGGCTACACCTTC. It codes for CASSQEGSGYTF.

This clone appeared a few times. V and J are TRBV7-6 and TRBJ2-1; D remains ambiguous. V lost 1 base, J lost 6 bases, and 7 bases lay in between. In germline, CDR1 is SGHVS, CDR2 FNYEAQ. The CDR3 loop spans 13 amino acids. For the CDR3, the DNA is TGTGCCAGCAGCTTAGGTGTCGGCAATGAGCAGTTCTTC. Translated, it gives CASSLGVGNEQFF.

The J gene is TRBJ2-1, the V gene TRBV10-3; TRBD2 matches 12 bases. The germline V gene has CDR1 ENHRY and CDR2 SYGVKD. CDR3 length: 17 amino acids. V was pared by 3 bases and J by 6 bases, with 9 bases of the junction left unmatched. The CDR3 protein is CAISDSSLAGGLNEQFF. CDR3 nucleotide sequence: TGTGCCATCAGTGACTCTTCGCTAGCGGGAGGGCTCAATGAGCAGTTCTTC.

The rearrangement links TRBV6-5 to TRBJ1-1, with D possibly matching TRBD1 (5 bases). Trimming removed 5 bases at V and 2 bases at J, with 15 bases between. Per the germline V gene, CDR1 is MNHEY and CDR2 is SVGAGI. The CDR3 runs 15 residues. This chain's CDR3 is CASSPLGGINTEAFF. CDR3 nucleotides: TGTGCCAGCAGTCCCCTGGGGGGTATTAACACTGAAGCTTTCTTT.

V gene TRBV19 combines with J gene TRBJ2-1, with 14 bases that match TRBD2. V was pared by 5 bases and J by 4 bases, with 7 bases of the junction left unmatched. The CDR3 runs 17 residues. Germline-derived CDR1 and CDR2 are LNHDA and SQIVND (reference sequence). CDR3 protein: CASSPTSGRGKYNEQFF. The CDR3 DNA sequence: TGTGCCAGTAGTCCGACTAGCGGGAGGGGAAAATACAATGAGCAGTTCTTC.

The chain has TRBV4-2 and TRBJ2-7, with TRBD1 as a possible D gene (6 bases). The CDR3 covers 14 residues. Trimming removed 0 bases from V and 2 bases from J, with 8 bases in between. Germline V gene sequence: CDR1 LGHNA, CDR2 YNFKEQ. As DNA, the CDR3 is TGTGCCAGCAGCCAAGACAGGGGAACCTACGAGCAGTACTTC. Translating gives CASSQDRGTYEQYF.

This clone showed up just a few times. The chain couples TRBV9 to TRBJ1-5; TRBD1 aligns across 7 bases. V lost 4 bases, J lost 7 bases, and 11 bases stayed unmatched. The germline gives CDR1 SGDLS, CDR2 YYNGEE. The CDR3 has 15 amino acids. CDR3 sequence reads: CASSPSGTEGQPQHF. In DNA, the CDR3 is TGTGCCAGCAGCCCCAGCGGGACAGAGGGGCAGCCCCAGCATTTT.